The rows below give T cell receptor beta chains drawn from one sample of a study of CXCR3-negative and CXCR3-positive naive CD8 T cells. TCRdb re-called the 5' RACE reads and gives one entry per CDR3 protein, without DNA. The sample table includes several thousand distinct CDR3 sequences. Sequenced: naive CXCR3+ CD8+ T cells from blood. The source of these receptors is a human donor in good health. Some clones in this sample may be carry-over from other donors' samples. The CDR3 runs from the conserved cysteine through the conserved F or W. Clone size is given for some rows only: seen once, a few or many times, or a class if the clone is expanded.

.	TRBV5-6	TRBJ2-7	CASAGDRDYEQYF
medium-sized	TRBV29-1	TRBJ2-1	CSGLGGAVYNEQFF
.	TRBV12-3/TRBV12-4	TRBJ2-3	CASRLGGALADTQYF
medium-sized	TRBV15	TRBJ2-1	CATSRVPTGSNEQFF
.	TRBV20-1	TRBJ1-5	CSASNLQDNQPQHF
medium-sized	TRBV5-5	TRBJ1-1	CASRMRIGGTGDDRTINTEAFF
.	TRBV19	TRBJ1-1	CASSVPTGDNTEAFF
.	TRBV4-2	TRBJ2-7	CASSPTIASGFEQYF
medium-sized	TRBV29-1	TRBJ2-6	CSVTGGSGANVLTF
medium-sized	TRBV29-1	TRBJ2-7	CSARWGYEQYF
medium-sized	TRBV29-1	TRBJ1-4	CSATLGTGLNEKLFF
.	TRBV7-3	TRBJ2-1	CASSLRGKGAYNEQFF
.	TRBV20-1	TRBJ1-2	CSARDNRVRGYTF
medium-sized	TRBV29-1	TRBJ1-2	CSVLDGKGYGYTF
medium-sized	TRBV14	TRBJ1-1	CASSQAGQGYTEAFF
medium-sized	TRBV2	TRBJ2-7	CASSEPRRNYEQYF
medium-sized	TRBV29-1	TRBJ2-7	CSALSGRNYEQYF
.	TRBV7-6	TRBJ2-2	CASSLGASTGELFF
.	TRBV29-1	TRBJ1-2	CSVEDRGKYGYTF
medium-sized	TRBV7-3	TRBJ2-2	CASSLTPRGHGELFF
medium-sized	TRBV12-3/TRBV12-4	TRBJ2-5	CASSLLSSSGEETQYF
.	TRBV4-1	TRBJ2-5	CASSQDMASGLQETQYF
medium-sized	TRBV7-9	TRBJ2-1	CASSTFSLVDSEQFF
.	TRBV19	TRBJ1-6	CASSATGQENSPLHF
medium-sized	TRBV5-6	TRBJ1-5	CASSLAETYNQPQHF
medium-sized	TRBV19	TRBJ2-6	CASPCGGANVLTF
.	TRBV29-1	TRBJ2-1	CSVEVFGRASPNEQFF
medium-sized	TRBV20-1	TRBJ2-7	CSAHGHPNSYEQYF
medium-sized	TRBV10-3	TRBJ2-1	CAISAEGAVYNEQFF
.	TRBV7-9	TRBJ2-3	CASRKGDSDTQYF
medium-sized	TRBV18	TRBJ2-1	CASSPRVAHNEQFF
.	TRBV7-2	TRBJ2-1	CASSFSISSYNEQFF
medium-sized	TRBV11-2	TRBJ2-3	CASSLWGRQGEDTQYF
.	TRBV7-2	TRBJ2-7	CASSSHRLYEQYF
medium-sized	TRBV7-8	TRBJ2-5	CASSLALVGQNLAGGWETQYF
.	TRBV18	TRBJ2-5	CASSPLPQGRDEETQYF
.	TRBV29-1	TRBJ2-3	CSVVRSSGRLATDTQYF
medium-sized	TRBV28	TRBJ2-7	CASSLEQRGLYEQYF
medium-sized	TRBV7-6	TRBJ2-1	CASSLALERASSYNEQFF
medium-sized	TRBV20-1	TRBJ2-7	CSAEGRTSYEQYF
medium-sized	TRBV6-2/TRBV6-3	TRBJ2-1	CASVPGRGQGWNNEQFF
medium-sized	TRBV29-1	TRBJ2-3	CSVESRVIGDTQYF
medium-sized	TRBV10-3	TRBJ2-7	CAISESLGYEQYF
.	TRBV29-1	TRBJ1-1	CSAEGARETEAFF
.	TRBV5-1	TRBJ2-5	CASTAGGRGETQYF
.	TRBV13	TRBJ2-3	CASIQGLAGGSTDTQYF
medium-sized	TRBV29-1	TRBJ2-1	CSVVSGTGEYNEQFF
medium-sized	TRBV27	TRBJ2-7	CASSIGQGRYEQYF
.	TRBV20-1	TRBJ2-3	CSARAPDRGDTQYF
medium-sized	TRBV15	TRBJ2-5	CATSRDRGVVQYF
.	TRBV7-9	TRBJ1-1	CASSLDRTPSTEAFF
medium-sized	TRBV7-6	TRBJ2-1	CASSVNEAGGGVYNEQFF
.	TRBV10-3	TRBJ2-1	CAISLTGGDEQFF
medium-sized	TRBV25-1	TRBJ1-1	CASSYVGAEAFF
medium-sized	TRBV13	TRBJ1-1	CASSPPGIGAFF